This T cell receptor (beta chain) is from a study of cytomegalovirus exposure and HLA in healthy donors. Looking at the study overall: An early release of data contained about 85 million unique TCRs, which came from HLA-typed donors.

This clone was recorded only once. The target antigen is unknown. Germline-derived CDR1 and CDR2 are MNHNS and SASEGT. The CDR3 sequence is 16 residues long. The junction had 6 bases not matched to a gene; V was cut back by 3 bases and J by 0 bases. Broader study findings: Later analysis revealed greater clonal expansion in HLA-associated TCR beta chains than in equally common others.

The PCR employed 60 Vbeta primers together with 13 Jbeta primers. Some clones are missing from TCRdb's copy, which holds only in-frame ones; the method was immunoSEQ multiplex PCR. The table lists approximately 82,000 clones, about 74% of them singletons. Among the donors, all were healthy bone marrow donors. The genes are TRBV6-1 and TRBJ2-3, with 7 bases identical to TRBD1. The receptor's source is a woman aged 45 to 65 in good health and CMV-seropositive. Sequenced sample: PBMCs. The chain's CDR3 is CASSETGPTSTDTQYF. In nucleotides, the CDR3 is TGTGCCAGCAGTGAGACAGGGCCGACTAGCACAGATACGCAGTATTTT.